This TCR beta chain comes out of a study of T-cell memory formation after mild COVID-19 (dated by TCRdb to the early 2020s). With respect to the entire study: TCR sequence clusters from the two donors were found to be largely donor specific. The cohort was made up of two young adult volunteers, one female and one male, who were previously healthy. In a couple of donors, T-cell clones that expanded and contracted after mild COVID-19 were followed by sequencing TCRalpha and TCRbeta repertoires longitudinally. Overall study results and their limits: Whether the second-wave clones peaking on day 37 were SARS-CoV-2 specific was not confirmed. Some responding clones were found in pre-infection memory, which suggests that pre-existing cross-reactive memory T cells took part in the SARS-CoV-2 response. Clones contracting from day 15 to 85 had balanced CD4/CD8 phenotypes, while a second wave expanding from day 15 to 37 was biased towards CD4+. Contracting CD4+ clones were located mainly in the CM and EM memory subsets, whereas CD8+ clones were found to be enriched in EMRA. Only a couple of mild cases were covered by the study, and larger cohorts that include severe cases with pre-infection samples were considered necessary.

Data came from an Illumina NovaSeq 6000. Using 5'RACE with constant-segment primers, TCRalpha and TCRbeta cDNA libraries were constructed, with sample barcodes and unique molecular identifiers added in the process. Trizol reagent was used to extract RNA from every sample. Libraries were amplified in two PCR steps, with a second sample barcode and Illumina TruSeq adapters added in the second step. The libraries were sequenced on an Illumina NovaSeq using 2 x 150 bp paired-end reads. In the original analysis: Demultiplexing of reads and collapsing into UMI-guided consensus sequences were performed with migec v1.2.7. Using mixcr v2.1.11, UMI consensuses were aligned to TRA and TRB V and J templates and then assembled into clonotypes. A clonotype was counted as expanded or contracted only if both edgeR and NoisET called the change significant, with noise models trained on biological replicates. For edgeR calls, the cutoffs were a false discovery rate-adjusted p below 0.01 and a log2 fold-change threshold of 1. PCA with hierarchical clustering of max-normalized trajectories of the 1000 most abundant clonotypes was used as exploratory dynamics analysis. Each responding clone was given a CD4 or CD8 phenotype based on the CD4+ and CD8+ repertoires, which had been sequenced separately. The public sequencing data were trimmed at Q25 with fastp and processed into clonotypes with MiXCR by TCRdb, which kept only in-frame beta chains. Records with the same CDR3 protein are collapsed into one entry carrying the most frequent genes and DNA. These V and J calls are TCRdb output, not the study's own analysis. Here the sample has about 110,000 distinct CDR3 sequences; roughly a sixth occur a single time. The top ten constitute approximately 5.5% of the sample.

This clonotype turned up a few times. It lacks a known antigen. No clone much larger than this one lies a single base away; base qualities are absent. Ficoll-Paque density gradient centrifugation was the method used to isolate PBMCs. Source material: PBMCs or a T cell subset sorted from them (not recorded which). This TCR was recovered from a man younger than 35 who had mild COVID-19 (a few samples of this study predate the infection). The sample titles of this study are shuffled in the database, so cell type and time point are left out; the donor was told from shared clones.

Here the CDR3 is given as CASSPRGNEQYF. The base sequence is TGTGCCAGCAGCCCTAGGGGAAACGAGCAGTACTTC. The V gene is TRBV7-9 and the J gene is TRBJ2-7; a weak D assignment points to TRBD1 (5 bases agree). From the cysteine up to the phenylalanine, the CDR3 has a length of 12 residues. Just the 36-base CDR3 DNA is kept, in frame starting at base 1. Sequences SEHNR (CDR1) and FQNEAQ (CDR2) are obtained from the germline V gene (reference sequence). V is shortened by 5 bases, J by 5 bases, and the region joining them spans 10 bases.